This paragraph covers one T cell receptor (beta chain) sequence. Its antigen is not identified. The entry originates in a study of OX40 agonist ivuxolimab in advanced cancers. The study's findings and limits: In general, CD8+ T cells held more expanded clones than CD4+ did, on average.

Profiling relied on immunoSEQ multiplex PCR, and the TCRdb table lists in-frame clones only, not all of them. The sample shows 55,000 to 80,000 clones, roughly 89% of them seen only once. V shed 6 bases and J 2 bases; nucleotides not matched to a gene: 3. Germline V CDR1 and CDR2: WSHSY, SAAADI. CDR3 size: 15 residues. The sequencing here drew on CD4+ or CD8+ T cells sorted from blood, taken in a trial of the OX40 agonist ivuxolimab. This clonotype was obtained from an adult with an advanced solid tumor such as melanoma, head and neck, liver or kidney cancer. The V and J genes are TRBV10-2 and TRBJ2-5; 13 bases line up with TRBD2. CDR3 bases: TGCGCCAGCAGAGGGACTAGCGGGGAACAAGAGACCCAGTACTTC. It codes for CASRGTSGEQETQYF.